Below, 15 T cell receptor beta chains from the same sample are listed, as sequenced in a study of blood T cell repertoires in COVID-19. Assay used: immunoSEQ multiplex PCR; TCRdb lists only in-frame clones, some missing. The table records around 130,000 clones, over 75% of them present only once. Material: peripheral blood. The receptors originated from a middle-aged man with active or convalescent COVID-19.

For this clone: The same CDR3 can be traced to other DNA sequences in this sample. V and J are TRBV19 and TRBJ1-5; 7 nucleotides align to TRBD1. This CDR3 is 15 amino acids long. Trimming removed 5 bases from V and 2 bases from J; junction bases left unmatched: 6. The germline gives CDR1 LNHDA, CDR2 SQIVND (reference sequence). CDR3 residues: CASSPGTVGNQPQHF. The CDR3 DNA follows: TGTGCCAGTAGTCCCGGGACAGTGGGCAATCAGCCCCAGCATTTT.

This chain links TRBV6-1 with TRBJ2-7; TRBD2 is a possible D gene (5 bases). Between the trimmed V and J ends, which lost 0 bases and 6 bases, there was a span of 12 bases. Germline V gives CDR1 MNHNS, CDR2 SASEGT. The CDR3 contains 14 residues. This CDR3 is CASSEAPGVGEQYF. DNA of the CDR3: TGTGCCAGCAGTGAAGCGCCCGGGGTTGGCGAGCAGTACTTC.

This rearrangement joins TRBV7-3 to TRBJ2-3; 8 positions match TRBD1. The CDR3 totals 15 residues. From germline, CDR1 is SGHTA and CDR2 FQGTGA. With 1 base clipped from V and 1 base from J, the junction kept 1 base outside the gene matches. The CDR3 bases are TGTGCCAGCAGCTTAATGGGACAGGGCACAGATACGCAGTATTTT. Its protein product is CASSLMGQGTDTQYF.

The gene calls are TRBV6-2 or TRBV6-3 and TRBJ1-1, with TRBD1 as a possible D gene (6 bases). Germline V CDR1 and CDR2: MNHEY, SVGEGT. The CDR3 is 14 residues long. Trimming removed 5 bases from V and 1 base from J, with 11 bases in between. CDR3 sequence: CASSRDIKNTEAFF. In nucleotides, the CDR3 is TGTGCCAGCAGTCGGGACATTAAGAACACTGAAGCTTTCTTT.

The rearrangement links TRBV7-2 to TRBJ1-2; 9 bases line up with TRBD1. The CDR3 is made up of 16 amino acids. CDR1 and CDR2 (germline): SGHTA, FQGNSA. V was clipped by 5 bases and J by 1 base; unmatched bases: 8. CDR3 DNA: TGTGCCAGCAGCCGGAGGACAGGGGCTTATAACTATGGCTACACCTTC. Translation: CASSRRTGAYNYGYTF.

DNA for the CDR3: TGTGCCAGCAGCCGGGACAGGGTTCAGCCCCAGCATTTT. This gives the protein CASSRDRVQPQHF. The J gene is TRBJ1-5, the V gene TRBV14, with 9 bases identical to TRBD1. The length of the CDR3 is 13 residues. Germline CDR1 is SGHDN and CDR2 is FVKESK. With V trimmed by 4 bases and J by 6 bases, 1 base remained unmatched.

CDR3 sequence (DNA): TGCGCCAGCAGCCCGACAGGGAACACTGAAGCTTTCTTT. It translates to CASSPTGNTEAFF. V is TRBV5-1 and J is TRBJ1-1; a possible D gene is TRBD1 (6 bases). Trimming pared 4 bases from V and 1 base from J, leaving 8 bases between. The CDR3 is made up of 13 amino acids. The V gene's germline CDR1 is SGHRS and CDR2 YFSETQ.

This clone was counted a few times. This chain joins TRBV5-4 and TRBJ1-6; 8 bases are shared with TRBD1. The CDR3 consists of 16 residues. V lost 4 bases and J lost 2; bases outside the gene matches: 5. CDR1 SGHNT and CDR2 YYREEE come from the germline V gene (reference sequence). This CDR3 is CASSEGQGPYNSPLHF. The CDR3 DNA sequence: TGTGCCAGCAGCGAAGGACAGGGACCCTATAATTCACCCCTCCACTTT.

The V and J genes are TRBV5-1 and TRBJ1-3; tentatively, D is TRBD1 (5 bases). Trimming removed 4 bases at V and 8 bases at J, with 16 bases between. There are 14 residues in the CDR3. Germline loops: CDR1 SGHRS, CDR2 YFSETQ. As DNA, the CDR3 is TGCGCCAGCAGCCAGGACAACAGTCCGGACACCATATATTTT. It yields the protein CASSQDNSPDTIYF. The full variable domain, its missing parts supplied by reference TRBV5-1 and TRBJ1-3, is KAGVTQTPRYLIKTRGQQVTLSCSPISGHRSVSWYQQTPGQGLQFLFEYFSETQRNKGNFPGRFSGRQFSNSRSEMNVSTLELGDSALYLCASSQDNSPDTIYFGEGSWLTVV.

The chain recombines TRBV5-4 with TRBJ1-2; 7 bases match TRBD1. Germline V gene lookup returns CDR1 SGHNT and CDR2 YYREEE (reference sequence). The CDR3 sequence is 14 residues long. V gave up 5 bases and J gave up 5 bases; unmatched junction bases: 9. The CDR3 DNA is TGTGCCAGCAGTCCGGGACAGCCCTTTTATGGCTACACCTTC. Its protein product is CASSPGQPFYGYTF.

The chain has TRBV5-5 and TRBJ2-5; 10 bases are shared with TRBD2. The CDR3 has 15 amino acids. V lost 4 bases to trimming and J lost 3 bases; unmatched junction nucleotides: 6. Germline values: CDR1 SGHKS, CDR2 YYEKEE (reference sequence). The DNA for the CDR3 is TGTGCCAGCAGCCGACAAGCGGGGGGGAAAGAGACCCAGTACTTC. Protein: CASSRQAGGKETQYF.

This chain uses TRBV7-9 with TRBJ1-2; 7 bases agree with TRBD1. This CDR3 is built from 15 residues. J was trimmed by 4 bases and V by 6 bases; bases with no gene match: 11. Germline loops: CDR1 SEHNR, CDR2 FQNEAQ (reference sequence). The DNA for the CDR3 is TGTGCCAGCAGTATACAGGGGTCGAGAGGCTATGGCTACACCTTC. Translated, it gives CASSIQGSRGYGYTF.

The CDR3 DNA is TGCGCCAGCAGCGTAGGACCAGGGGATACGCAGTATTTT. Translating gives CASSVGPGDTQYF. The V call is TRBV5-1, the J call TRBJ2-3; D is possibly TRBD1 (5 bases). The germline V and J ends were trimmed by 4 bases and 6 bases, with 12 bases remaining between them. Germline CDR1 SGHRS, CDR2 YFSETQ. The CDR3 totals 13 residues.

The chain carries TRBV10-1 and TRBJ2-7; 11 bases are a match to TRBD2. Germline CDR1 and CDR2: WNHNN and SYGVQD (reference sequence). V was pared by 5 bases and J by 7 bases, with 10 bases of the junction left unmatched. This CDR3 spans 15 amino acids. The CDR3 DNA follows: TGCGCCAGCAGTACTGAGACTAGCGGGGTCTGGGAGCAGTACTTC. Encoded protein: CASSTETSGVWEQYF.

The chain carries TRBV5-6 and TRBJ1-2; D not resolved. Germline-derived CDR1 and CDR2 are SGHDT and YYEEEE. The CDR3 covers 13 residues. Trimming took off 4 bases at V and 6 bases at J, with 13 bases between the two ends. The CDR3 nucleotides are TGTGCCAGCAGCCCCGCCTCCGGAGATGGCTACACCTTC. The encoded protein is CASSPASGDGYTF.